The rows below give T cell receptor beta chains drawn from one sample of a study of OX40 agonist ivuxolimab in advanced cancers. Clones were sequenced by immunoSEQ multiplex PCR, and TCRdb holds only the in-frame ones, with some missing. The sample lists fewer than 45,000 clones; around four fifths were seen once. Sample: CD4+ or CD8+ T cells sorted from blood, taken in a trial of the OX40 agonist ivuxolimab. Receptor source: an adult with an advanced solid tumor such as melanoma, head and neck, liver or kidney cancer. Both conserved end residues are trimmed from each CDR3.

>12|TRBV10-3
AISGAGGRETQY
>13|TRBV5-6
ASNLGLAGVDTQY
>12|TRBV11-3
ASSLQGAKAEAF
>13|TRBV5-4
ASSLARGLNSPLH
>15|TRBV2
ASSEGRLADLKNIQY
>12|TRBV2
ASSEDRRDTEAF
>12|TRBV6-1
ASSDFGLKETQY
>13|TRBV10-3
AISPGSGRADTQY
>12|TRBV6-5
ASRGLGYGYEQY
>15|TRBV10-3
AISSGTSGSGYNEQF
>12|TRBV29-1
SVGGTSSYNEQF
>14|TRBV4-2
ASSQDPAGVGNTIY
>11|TRBV21-1
ASRTRIYQPQH
>15|TRBV19
ASSIKTGTRANYGYT
>13|TRBV6-5
ASSYVAGGTDTQY
>13|TRBV28
ASSFPGAPFYEQY
>13|TRBV7-3
ASSTNDRGYGELF
>13|TRBV19
ASRIQRNSNQPQH
>12|TRBV7-9
ASRLGTSTDTQY
>13|TRBV11-2
ASSLERGVYNEQF
>11|TRBV10-3
AIRLNSGSGYT
>12|TRBV27
ASSLSRGGDTQY
>11|TRBV6-5
ASGGQGRNIQY
>11|TRBV11-3
ASSLGRAYEQY
>10|TRBV28
ASSFRRETQY
>13|TRBV11-3
ASSSGGQGAYEQY
>13|TRBV5-6
ASSFGGGITETQY
>15|TRBV9
ASSVAGASGRTDTQY
>13|TRBV7-9
ASSDTGTGNQPQH